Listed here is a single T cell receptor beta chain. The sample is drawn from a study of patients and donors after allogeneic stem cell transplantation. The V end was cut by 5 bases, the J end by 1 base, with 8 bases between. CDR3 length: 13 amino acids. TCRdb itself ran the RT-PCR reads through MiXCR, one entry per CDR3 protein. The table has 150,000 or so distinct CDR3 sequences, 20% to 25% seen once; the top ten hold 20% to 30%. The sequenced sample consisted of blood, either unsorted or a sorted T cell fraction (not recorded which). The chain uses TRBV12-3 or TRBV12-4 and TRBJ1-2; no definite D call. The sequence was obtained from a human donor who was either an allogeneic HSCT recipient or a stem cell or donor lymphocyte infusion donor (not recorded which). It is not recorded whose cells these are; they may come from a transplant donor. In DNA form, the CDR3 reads TGTGCCAGCAGTAATTCGCTTAACTATGGCTACACCTTC. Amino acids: CASSNSLNYGYTF.